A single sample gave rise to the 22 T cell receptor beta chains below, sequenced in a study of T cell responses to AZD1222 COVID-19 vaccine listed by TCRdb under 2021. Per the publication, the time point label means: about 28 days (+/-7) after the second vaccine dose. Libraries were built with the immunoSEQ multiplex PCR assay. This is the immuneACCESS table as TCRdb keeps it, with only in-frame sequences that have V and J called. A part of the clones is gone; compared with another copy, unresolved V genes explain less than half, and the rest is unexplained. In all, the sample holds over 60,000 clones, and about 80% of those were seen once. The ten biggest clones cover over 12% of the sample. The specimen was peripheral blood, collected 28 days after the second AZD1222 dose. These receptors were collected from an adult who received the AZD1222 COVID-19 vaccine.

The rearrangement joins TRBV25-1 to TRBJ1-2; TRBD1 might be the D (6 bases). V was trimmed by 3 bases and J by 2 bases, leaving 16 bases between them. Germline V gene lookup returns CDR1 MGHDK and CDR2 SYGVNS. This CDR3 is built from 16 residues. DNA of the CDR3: TGTGCCAGCAGTGAGACCAGGACAGCCGAAAACTATGGCTACACCTTC. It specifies CASSETRTAENYGYTF.

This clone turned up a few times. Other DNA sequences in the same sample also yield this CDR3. The CDR3 bases are TGTGCCAGCAGCTTAGATCCGGTTGGTAATTCACCCCTCCACTTT. Amino acid sequence: CASSLDPVGNSPLHF. This chain links TRBV7-9 with TRBJ1-6; D unresolved. This CDR3 is built from 15 residues. Trimming removed 1 base at V and 6 bases at J, with 10 bases between. Germline CDR1 reads SEHNR; CDR2 reads FQNEAQ (reference sequence).

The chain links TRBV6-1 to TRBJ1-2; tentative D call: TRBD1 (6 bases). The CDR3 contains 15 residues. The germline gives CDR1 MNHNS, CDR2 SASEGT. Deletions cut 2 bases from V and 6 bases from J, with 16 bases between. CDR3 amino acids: CASSERAGETNGYTF. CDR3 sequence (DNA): TGTGCCAGCAGTGAAAGGGCAGGGGAAACGAATGGCTACACCTTC.

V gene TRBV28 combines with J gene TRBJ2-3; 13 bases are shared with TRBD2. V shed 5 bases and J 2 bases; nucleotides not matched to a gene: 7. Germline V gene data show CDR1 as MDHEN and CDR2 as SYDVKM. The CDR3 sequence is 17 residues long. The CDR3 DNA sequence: TGTGCCAGCAGTACACGACTAGCGGGGGGATACACAGATACGCAGTATTTT. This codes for CASSTRLAGGYTDTQYF.

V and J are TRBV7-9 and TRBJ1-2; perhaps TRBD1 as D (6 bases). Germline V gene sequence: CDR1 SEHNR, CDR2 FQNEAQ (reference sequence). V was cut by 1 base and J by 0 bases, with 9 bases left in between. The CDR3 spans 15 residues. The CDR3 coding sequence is TGTGCCAGCAGCTTAGGGGGGGCAGCTAACTATGGCTACACCTTC. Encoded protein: CASSLGGAANYGYTF. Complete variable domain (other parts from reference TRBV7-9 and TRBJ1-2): DTGVSQNPRHKITKRGQNVTFRCDPISEHNRLYWYRQTLGQGPEFLTYFQNEAQLEKSRLLSDRFSAERPKGSFSTLEIQRTEQGDSAMYLCASSLGGAANYGYTFGSGTRLTVV.

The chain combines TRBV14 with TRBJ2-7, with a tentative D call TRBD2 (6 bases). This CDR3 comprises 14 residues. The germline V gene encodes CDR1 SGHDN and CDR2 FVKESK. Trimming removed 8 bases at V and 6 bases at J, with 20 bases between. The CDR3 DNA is TGTGCCAGCCAATGGGGAGGTGGTTTAGGCGAGCAGTACTTC. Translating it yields CASQWGGGLGEQYF.

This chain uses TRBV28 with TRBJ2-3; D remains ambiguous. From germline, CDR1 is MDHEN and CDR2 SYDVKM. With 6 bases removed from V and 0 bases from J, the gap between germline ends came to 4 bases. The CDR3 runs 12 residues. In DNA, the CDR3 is TGTGCCAGCAGGGGGAGCACAGATACGCAGTATTTT. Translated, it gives CASRGSTDTQYF.

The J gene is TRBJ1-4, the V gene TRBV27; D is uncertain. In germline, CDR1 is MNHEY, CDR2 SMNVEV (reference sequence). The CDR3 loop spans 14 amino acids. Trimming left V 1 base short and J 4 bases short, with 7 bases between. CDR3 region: CASSLWFGNEKLFF. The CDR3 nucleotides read TGTGCCAGCAGTTTATGGTTCGGTAATGAAAAACTGTTTTTT. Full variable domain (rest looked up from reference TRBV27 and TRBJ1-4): EAQVTQNPRYLITVTGKKLTVTCSQNMNHEYMSWYRQDPGLGLRQIYYSMNVEVTDKGDVPEGYKVSRKEKRNFPLILESPSPNQTSLYFCASSLWFGNEKLFFGSGTQLSVL.

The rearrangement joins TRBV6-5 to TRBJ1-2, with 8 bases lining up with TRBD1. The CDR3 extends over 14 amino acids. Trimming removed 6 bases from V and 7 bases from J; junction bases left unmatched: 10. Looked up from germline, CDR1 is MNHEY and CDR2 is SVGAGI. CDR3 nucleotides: TGTGCCAGCAGCATGACAGGGGTTTCGAGTGGCTACACCTTC. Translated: CASSMTGVSSGYTF.

CDR3 loop: CATRAKPGQGAVTFGYTF. Written as DNA, the CDR3 is TGTGCCACCAGAGCGAAGCCGGGACAGGGGGCGGTGACCTTTGGCTACACCTTC. V usage is TRBV15 and J usage is TRBJ1-2, with 12 bases fitting TRBD1. There are 18 residues in the CDR3. Germline V gene sequence: CDR1 LNHNV, CDR2 YYDKDF (reference sequence). V trimming: 6 bases; J trimming: 7 bases; junction bases outside the gene matches: 18. The whole variable domain, filled in from reference TRBV15 and TRBJ1-2, reads DAMVIQNPRYQVTQFGKPVTLSCSQTLNHNVMYWYQQKSSQAPKLLFHYYDKDFNNEADTPDNFQSRRPNTSFCFLDIRSPGLGDTAMYLCATRAKPGQGAVTFGYTFGSGTRLTVV.

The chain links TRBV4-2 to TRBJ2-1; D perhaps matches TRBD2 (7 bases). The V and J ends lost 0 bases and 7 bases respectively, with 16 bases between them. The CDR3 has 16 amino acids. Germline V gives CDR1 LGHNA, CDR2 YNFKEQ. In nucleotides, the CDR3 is TGTGCCAGCAGCCAAGAATGGCGGGGGCTTAATAATGAGCAGTTCTTC. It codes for CASSQEWRGLNNEQFF.

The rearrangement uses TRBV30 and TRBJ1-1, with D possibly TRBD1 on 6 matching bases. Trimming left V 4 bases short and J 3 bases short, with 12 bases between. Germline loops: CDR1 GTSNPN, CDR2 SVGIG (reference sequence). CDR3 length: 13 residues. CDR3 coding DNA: TGTGCCTGGATACGAGCAGGGGACACTGAAGCTTTCTTT. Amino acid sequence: CAWIRAGDTEAFF.

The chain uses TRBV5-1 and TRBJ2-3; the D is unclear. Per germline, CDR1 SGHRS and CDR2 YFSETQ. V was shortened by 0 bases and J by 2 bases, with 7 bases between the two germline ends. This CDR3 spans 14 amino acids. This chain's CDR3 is CASSLVQDTDTQYF. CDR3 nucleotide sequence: TGCGCCAGCAGCTTGGTTCAGGACACAGATACGCAGTATTTT.

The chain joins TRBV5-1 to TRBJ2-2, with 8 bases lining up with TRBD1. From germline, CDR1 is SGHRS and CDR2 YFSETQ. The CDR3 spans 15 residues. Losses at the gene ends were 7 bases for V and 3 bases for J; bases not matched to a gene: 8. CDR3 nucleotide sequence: TGCGCCAGCGGACAGGGCGGATCCGACACCGGGGAGCTGTTTTTT. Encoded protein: CASGQGGSDTGELFF.

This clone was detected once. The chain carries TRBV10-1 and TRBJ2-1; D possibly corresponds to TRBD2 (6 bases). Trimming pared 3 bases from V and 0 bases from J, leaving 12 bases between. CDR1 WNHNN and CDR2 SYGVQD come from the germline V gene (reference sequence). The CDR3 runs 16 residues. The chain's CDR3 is CASSDRTKISYNEQFF. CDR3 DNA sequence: TGCGCCAGCAGTGACCGGACTAAAATCTCCTACAATGAGCAGTTCTTC.

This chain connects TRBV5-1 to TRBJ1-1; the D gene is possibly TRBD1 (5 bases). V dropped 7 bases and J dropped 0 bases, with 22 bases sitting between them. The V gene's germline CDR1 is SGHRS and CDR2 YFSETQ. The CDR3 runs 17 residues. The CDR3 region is CASQTRQIKSLNTEAFF. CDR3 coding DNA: TGCGCCAGCCAAACGCGACAGATTAAATCGTTGAACACTGAAGCTTTCTTT. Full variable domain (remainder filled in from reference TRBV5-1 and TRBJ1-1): KAGVTQTPRYLIKTRGQQVTLSCSPISGHRSVSWYQQTPGQGLQFLFEYFSETQRNKGNFPGRFSGRQFSNSRSEMNVSTLELGDSALYLCASQTRQIKSLNTEAFFGQGTRLTVV.

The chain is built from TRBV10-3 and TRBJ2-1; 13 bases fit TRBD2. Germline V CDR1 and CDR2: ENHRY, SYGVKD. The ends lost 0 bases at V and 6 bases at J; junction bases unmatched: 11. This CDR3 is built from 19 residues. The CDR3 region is CAISESTSGGALESNEQFF. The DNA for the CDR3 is TGTGCCATCAGTGAGTCAACTAGCGGGGGGGCTTTGGAATCCAATGAGCAGTTCTTC.

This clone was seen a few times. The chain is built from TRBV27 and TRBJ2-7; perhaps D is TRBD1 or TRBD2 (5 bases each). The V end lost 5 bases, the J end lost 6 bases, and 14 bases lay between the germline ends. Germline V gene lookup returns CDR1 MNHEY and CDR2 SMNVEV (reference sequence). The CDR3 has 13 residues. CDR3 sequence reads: CASSLPGPAEQYF. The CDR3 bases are TGTGCCAGCAGTCTTCCGGGACCCGCCGAGCAGTACTTC.

The CDR3 DNA reads as TGTGCCAGCAGTGAGGGACGGGGAACGACCGGGGAGCTGTTTTTT. Translating gives CASSEGRGTTGELFF. J is TRBJ2-2 and V is TRBV2; tentatively, D is TRBD1 or TRBD2 (5 bases each). V gave up 3 bases and J gave up 5 bases, with 13 bases separating them. Germline V gene sequence: CDR1 SNHLY, CDR2 FYNNEI. The CDR3 covers 15 residues.

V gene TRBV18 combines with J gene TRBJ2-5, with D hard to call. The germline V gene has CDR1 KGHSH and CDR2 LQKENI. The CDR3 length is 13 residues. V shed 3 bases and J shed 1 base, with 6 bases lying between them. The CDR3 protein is CASSPGSQETQYF. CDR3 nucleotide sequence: TGTGCCAGCTCACCCGGGTCCCAAGAGACCCAGTACTTC.

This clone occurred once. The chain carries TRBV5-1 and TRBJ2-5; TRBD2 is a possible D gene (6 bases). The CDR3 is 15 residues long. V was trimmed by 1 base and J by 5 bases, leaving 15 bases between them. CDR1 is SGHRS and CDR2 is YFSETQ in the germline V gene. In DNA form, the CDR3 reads TGCGCCAGCAGCTTGTCGACTAGGCGCGGCGAGACCCAGTACTTC. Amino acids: CASSLSTRRGETQYF.

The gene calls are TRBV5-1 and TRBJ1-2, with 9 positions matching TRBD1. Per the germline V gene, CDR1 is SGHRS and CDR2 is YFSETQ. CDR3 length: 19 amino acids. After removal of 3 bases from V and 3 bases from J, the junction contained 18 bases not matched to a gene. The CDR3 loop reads CASSSIAGTGIRRDYGYTF. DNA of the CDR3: TGCGCCAGCAGCTCGATTGCCGGGACAGGGATCCGCAGAGACTATGGCTACACCTTC. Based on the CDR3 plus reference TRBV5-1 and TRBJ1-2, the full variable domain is KAGVTQTPRYLIKTRGQQVTLSCSPISGHRSVSWYQQTPGQGLQFLFEYFSETQRNKGNFPGRFSGRQFSNSRSEMNVSTLELGDSALYLCASSSIAGTGIRRDYGYTFGSGTRLTVV.